The next 26 T cell receptor beta chains were all read from a single sample in a study of T cells in localized non-small cell lung cancer. Sequenced by immunoSEQ multiplex PCR; TCRdb stores in-frame clones only, minus some. The table includes 35,000 to 45,000 clones, 70% to 80% detected once. This material consisted of PBMCs, taken before any cancer treatment. The receptors were sampled from a woman aged 40 to 75 with stage II squamous cell lung carcinoma.

The V call is TRBV4-3, the J call TRBJ2-3, with D unclear. The CDR3 contains 14 residues. The V end lost 0 bases, the J end lost 7 bases, and 11 bases lay between the germline ends. Germline lookup yields CDR1 LGHNA and CDR2 YSLEER. Here the CDR3 DNA reads TGCGCCAGCAGCCAAGATCCTTCTCCGAATACGCAGTATTTT. Amino acid sequence: CASSQDPSPNTQYF.

This clone was observed a single time. The rearrangement links TRBV28 to TRBJ2-7, with D unclear. Trimming removed 4 bases at V and 7 bases at J, with 17 bases between. The CDR3 sequence is 14 residues long. Germline CDR1 reads MDHEN; CDR2 reads SYDVKM. This CDR3 is CASSSPVIGPEQYV. The CDR3 nucleotides read TGTGCCAGCAGTTCCCCCGTGATAGGTCCGGAGCAGTACGTC.

CDR3 nucleotides: TGTGCCAGCAGTCCTACAGGCTTTGGCACAGATACGCAGTATTTT. This codes for CASSPTGFGTDTQYF. The rearrangement joins TRBV6-5 to TRBJ2-3; the D gene is possibly TRBD1 (5 bases). This CDR3 contains 15 residues. Between the trimmed V and J ends, which lost 5 bases and 1 base, there was a span of 13 bases. Germline V gene lookup returns CDR1 MNHEY and CDR2 SVGAGI.

The V and J genes are TRBV27 and TRBJ2-7, with TRBD2 matching 10 bases. Per germline, CDR1 MNHEY and CDR2 SMNVEV (reference sequence). The CDR3 extends over 17 amino acids. Germline trimming cut 6 bases from V and 0 bases from J; bases unmatched to any gene: 11. Here the CDR3 reads CASRPKAGGTFSYEQYF. Here the CDR3 DNA reads TGTGCCAGCAGGCCTAAAGCGGGAGGGACCTTCTCCTACGAGCAGTACTTC.

This chain links TRBV7-2 with TRBJ2-1; TRBD2 matches at 14 bases. This CDR3 contains 18 residues. The V gene's germline CDR1 is SGHTA and CDR2 FQGNSA. With V trimmed by 2 bases and J by 7 bases, 10 bases remained unmatched. The CDR3 DNA follows: TGTGCCAGCAGCTTACAGCCGGGACTAGCGGGAGTCGGGAATGAGCAGTTCTTC. Amino acid sequence: CASSLQPGLAGVGNEQFF. Full variable domain (missing parts from reference TRBV7-2 and TRBJ2-1): GAGVSQSPSNKVTEKGKDVELRCDPISGHTALYWYRQSLGQGLEFLIYFQGNSAPDKSGLPSDRFSAERTGGSVSTLTIQRTQQEDSAVYLCASSLQPGLAGVGNEQFFGPGTRLTVL.

This sequence joins TRBV5-6 and TRBJ2-5, with a weak D call TRBD1 (5 bases). The CDR3 totals 14 residues. V was shortened by 0 bases and J by 2 bases, with 8 bases between the two germline ends. Germline CDR1 SGHDT, CDR2 YYEEEE. The CDR3 bases are TGTGCCAGCAGCTTGGTAGGGGAACAAGAGACCCAGTACTTC. Translated, it gives CASSLVGEQETQYF.

This clone was observed a few times. This rearrangement joins TRBV6-5 to TRBJ2-2; a possible D gene is TRBD1 (6 bases). In germline, CDR1 is MNHEY, CDR2 SVGAGI. The CDR3 is 13 residues long. V lost 2 bases and J 6 bases, leaving 7 bases between the germline ends. DNA for the CDR3: TGTGCCAGCAGTTACGAGGGGGCCGGGGAGCTGTTTTTT. It is translated as CASSYEGAGELFF.

The rearrangement joins TRBV19 to TRBJ1-5, with TRBD1 as a possible D gene (5 bases). CDR1 is LNHDA and CDR2 is SQIVND in the germline V gene (reference sequence). This CDR3 has 15 residues. With 7 bases removed from V and 0 bases from J, the gap between germline ends came to 13 bases. The CDR3, as DNA: TGTGCCAGTACCCGGGGGGTTACTAGCAATCAGCCCCAGCATTTT. Amino acids: CASTRGVTSNQPQHF.

The table lists this clone with a count of one. The gene calls are TRBV28 and TRBJ2-3, with a possible D match to TRBD2 (5 bases). The CDR3 covers 14 residues. Germline V lookup: CDR1 MDHEN, CDR2 SYDVKM. Between the trimmed V and J ends, which lost 2 bases and 6 bases, there was a span of 12 bases. The CDR3 protein is CASSLLGSIDTQYF. The CDR3 nucleotides read TGTGCCAGCAGTTTACTGGGGAGCATTGATACGCAGTATTTT.

The rearrangement links TRBV5-6 to TRBJ2-5; a weak D match, TRBD1 (6 bases). CDR1 is SGHDT and CDR2 is YYEEEE in the germline V gene. This CDR3 spans 14 amino acids. V lost 1 base and J lost 2, with 9 bases in between. The CDR3 loop reads CASSLRTGQETQYF. The CDR3 nucleotides are TGTGCCAGCAGCTTGCGTACAGGGCAAGAGACCCAGTACTTC.

The V and J genes are TRBV18 and TRBJ1-5; 7 nucleotides line up with TRBD1. CDR1 and CDR2 from the germline V gene are KGHSH and LQKENI. This CDR3 spans 18 amino acids. After removal of 1 base from V and 4 bases from J, the junction contained 13 bases not matched to a gene. CDR3 in DNA: TGTGCCAGCTCACCACAGGGGTGGGACAGTGGAGTTAATCAGCCCCAGCATTTT. Its translation: CASSPQGWDSGVNQPQHF.

V is TRBV27 and J is TRBJ2-1; TRBD2 matches 10 bases. Germline V gene lookup returns CDR1 MNHEY and CDR2 SMNVEV (reference sequence). V shed 0 bases, J shed 8 bases, and the junction held 1 base outside the gene matches. The CDR3 is 14 amino acids. The CDR3 DNA sequence: TGTGCCAGCAGTTTATCAGGGACTAGCGATGAGCAGTTCTTC. This encodes CASSLSGTSDEQFF.

The rearrangement joins TRBV11-2 to TRBJ2-3; 10 bases align to TRBD2. The CDR3 is made up of 17 amino acids. Trimming removed 3 bases from V and 4 bases from J; junction bases left unmatched: 10. Germline CDR1 and CDR2: SGHAT and FQNNGV. CDR3 bases: TGTGCCAGCAGCTTGCTGGGGTCTAGCGGGGGACCAGATACGCAGTATTTT. As protein: CASSLLGSSGGPDTQYF.

The chain employs TRBV27 and TRBJ2-3; TRBD1 agrees at 9 bases. The ends lost 7 bases at V and 5 bases at J; junction bases unmatched: 4. The germline V gene has CDR1 MNHEY and CDR2 SMNVEV (reference sequence). CDR3 size: 13 residues. The CDR3 here is CASKGTGRDTQYF. The CDR3 DNA follows: TGTGCCAGCAAAGGGACAGGGAGAGATACGCAGTATTTT.

The CDR3 DNA reads as TGTGCCAGCAGCTTAACGGGCGGGCAGGGAGTTTTGGCTTTCTTT. It is translated as CASSLTGGQGVLAFF. The rearrangement joins TRBV7-3 to TRBJ1-1; weak D call: TRBD1 (5 bases). V was cut by 0 bases and J by 11 bases, with 19 bases left in between. Germline V gene data show CDR1 as SGHTA and CDR2 as FQGTGA. The CDR3 spans 15 residues.

V is TRBV29-1 and J is TRBJ2-1; D is possibly TRBD1 (5 bases). The V end was cut by 7 bases, the J end by 4 bases, with 17 bases between. This CDR3 has 14 amino acids. The germline V gene has CDR1 SQVTM and CDR2 ANQGSEA. In DNA form, the CDR3 reads TGCAGCGCAGTGCAGGGTACTTGGTACAATGAGCAGTTCTTC. Protein: CSAVQGTWYNEQFF.

The rearrangement joins TRBV18 to TRBJ2-1; no clear D gene. The V end was cut by 2 bases, the J end by 4 bases, with 9 bases between. Germline values: CDR1 KGHSH, CDR2 LQKENI. This CDR3 has 14 residues. The CDR3 reads CASSPSMDYNEQFF. As DNA, the CDR3 is TGTGCCAGCTCACCATCCATGGATTACAATGAGCAGTTCTTC. Full variable domain (rest looked up from reference TRBV18 and TRBJ2-1): NAGVMQNPRHLVRRRGQEARLRCSPMKGHSHVYWYRQLPEEGLKFMVYLQKENIIDESGMPKERFSAEFPKEGPSILRIQQVVRGDSAAYFCASSPSMDYNEQFFGPGTRLTVL.

The rearrangement links TRBV7-2 to TRBJ2-2; 9 nucleotides agree with TRBD1. The CDR3 covers 14 residues. V trimming: 5 bases; J trimming: 6 bases; junction bases outside the gene matches: 4. The germline V gene has CDR1 SGHTA and CDR2 FQGNSA. CDR3 residues: CASSMGQGAGELFF. CDR3 bases: TGTGCCAGCAGCATGGGACAGGGCGCCGGGGAGCTGTTTTTT.

The sample holds a few counts of this clone. V is TRBV6-1 and J is TRBJ1-1; D call uncertain. Trimming took 2 bases from V and 11 from J, leaving 15 bases between them. Germline V gene lookup returns CDR1 MNHNS and CDR2 SASEGT. This CDR3 comprises 13 residues. The chain's CDR3 is CASSERIITSAFF. The CDR3 DNA reads TGTGCCAGCAGTGAACGGATTATCACGTCCGCTTTCTTT.

This clone was seen a handful of times. The genes are TRBV4-2 and TRBJ1-5; D is unresolved. The CDR3 sequence is 15 residues long. Trimming removed 1 base from V and 0 bases from J, with 7 bases in between. Germline CDR1 and CDR2: LGHNA and YNFKEQ. DNA for the CDR3: TGTGCCAGCAGCCAAGTCGGTGATAGCAATCAGCCCCAGCATTTT. As protein: CASSQVGDSNQPQHF.

The genes are TRBV5-1 and TRBJ1-3; D perhaps matches TRBD1 (5 bases). Between the trimmed V and J ends, which lost 1 base and 3 bases, there was a span of 14 bases. The CDR3 has 16 residues. Germline values: CDR1 SGHRS, CDR2 YFSETQ. The DNA of the CDR3 is TGCGCCAGCAGCTTGCAGGGCCCGGGTGATGGAAACACCATATATTTT. This gives the protein CASSLQGPGDGNTIYF.

The chain has TRBV29-1 and TRBJ2-1; the D is unclear. CDR1 and CDR2 from the germline V gene are SQVTM and ANQGSEA. V was cut by 2 bases and J by 8 bases, with 7 bases left in between. The CDR3 totals 11 residues. The CDR3 DNA reads TGCAGCGTTGAACAGCTCGATGAGCAGTTCTTC. This sequence encodes CSVEQLDEQFF.

The chain uses TRBV10-1 and TRBJ1-4; no clear D. CDR1 and CDR2 from the germline V gene are WNHNN and SYGVQD (reference sequence). The CDR3 length is 12 residues. The ends were cut back, 11 bases at V and 8 bases at J, with 15 bases in the middle. The CDR3 nucleotides read TGCGCCCCCCTACCCTGGAAGGAAAAACTGTTTTTT. This codes for CAPLPWKEKLFF.

The chain has TRBV9 and TRBJ2-3; unclear D gene. V was shortened by 2 bases and J by 0 bases, with 10 bases between the two germline ends. CDR3 length equals 15 residues. Germline CDR1 and CDR2: SGDLS and YYNGEE. The CDR3 sequence: CASSVAGSSTDTQYF. The CDR3 region has the DNA TGTGCCAGCAGCGTCGCAGGAAGTAGCACAGATACGCAGTATTTT.

The chain joins TRBV4-3 to TRBJ1-2; 8 bases map to TRBD1. The CDR3 has 15 amino acids. The V gene end was trimmed by 2 bases and the J gene end by 6 bases; junction bases not matched to a gene: 8. Germline V lookup: CDR1 LGHNA, CDR2 YSLEER. Here the CDR3 DNA reads TGCGCCAGCAGCCAAAGATCGACAGGGGTTGATGGCTACACCTTC. As protein: CASSQRSTGVDGYTF.

This clone showed up just a few times. The chain recombines TRBV28 with TRBJ2-7; 8 nucleotides align to TRBD1. The germline gives CDR1 MDHEN, CDR2 SYDVKM. This CDR3 comprises 13 residues. With V trimmed by 7 bases and J by 3 bases, 5 bases remained unmatched. The CDR3 DNA follows: TGTGCCAGCACCCGGACAGGGAACTACGAGCAGTACTTC. This gives the protein CASTRTGNYEQYF.